The clone carrying this T cell receptor (beta chain) was seen only once. Other DNA sequences in this specimen translate into the identical CDR3. The CDR3 loop spans 14 amino acids. Germline lookup yields CDR1 SGHTA and CDR2 FQGNSA. V shed 6 bases and J 3 bases; nucleotides not matched to a gene: 5. The sample comes from a study of blood T cell repertoires in COVID-19. Overall study: Acute and convalescent COVID-19 specimens originated in the United States, Italy and Spain. PBMCs, B-cell-depleted T cells, or T cells provided the cDNA or gDNA that made up the material.

Using immunoSEQ multiplex PCR, the repertoire was profiled, and TCRdb retains in-frame clones only, with some absent. The sample holds about 370,000 clones, 80% to 90% seen once. Sequences were obtained from peripheral blood. The clonotype originates from a woman aged 30 to 39 with COVID-19, enrolled during active disease. This chain joins TRBV7-2 and TRBJ1-5, with 7 positions matching TRBD1. CDR3 region: CASSLQGSNQPQHF. CDR3 DNA sequence: TGTGCCAGCAGTTTACAGGGGTCCAATCAGCCCCAGCATTTT.